This T cell receptor beta chain was obtained from a study of blood T cells in healthy people across ages. Study-level results: Among long-lived donors, naive CD4+ cells were more numerous and diversity higher than in aged donors. From one million sequenced T cells, diversity estimates were lower bounds. Naive T cell percentage by flow cytometry tracked strongly with beta diversity.

Notes on this clonotype: Its antigen is unknown.

A second about 7 to 12 cycle PCR used barcoded and J-beta primers. TCRdb re-analysed the 5' RACE reads in MiXCR, keeping a single row per CDR3 protein. This table holds some 1,500,000 distinct CDR3 sequences, 35% to 45% found once. This clonotype was obtained from a woman in her late teens or twenties in good health. The sequenced sample was blood.

CDR3 region: CASSLRQGVPYGYTF. The CDR3 coding sequence is TGTGCCAGCAGTCTTCGACAGGGGGTCCCGTATGGCTACACCTTC. This chain uses TRBV7-2 with TRBJ1-2; 9 nucleotides match TRBD1. The CDR3 is made up of 15 amino acids. The ends lost 6 bases at V and 5 bases at J; junction bases unmatched: 10. Germline assignment: CDR1 SGHTA and CDR2 FQGNSA. The variable domain in full, with the rest retrieved from reference TRBV7-2 and TRBJ1-2, is GAGVSQSPSNKVTEKGKDVELRCDPISGHTALYWYRQSLGQGLEFLIYFQGNSAPDKSGLPSDRFSAERTGGSVSTLTIQRTQQEDSAVYLCASSLRQGVPYGYTFGSGTRLTVV.